The 26 T cell receptor beta chains in this list originate from one sample, sequenced in a study of cytomegalovirus exposure and HLA in healthy donors. PCR amplification relied on 60 Vbeta primers (plus 13 Jbeta primers). Clones were sequenced by immunoSEQ multiplex PCR, and TCRdb holds only the in-frame ones, with some missing. Found here are 100,000 to 150,000 clones; the top ten clones hold over 1.5%. The sequenced sample was PBMCs. The source is a woman between 35 and 50 years old in good health and CMV-seropositive.

The chain couples TRBV4-3 to TRBJ1-4; D not certain. This CDR3 has 16 amino acids. The germline CDR1 and CDR2 sequences are LGHNA and YSLEER. Trimming removed 0 bases at V and 8 bases at J, with 16 bases between. The CDR3 bases are TGCGCCAGCAGCCAAGATTTAAACAGCCTGTGGGAAAAACTGTTTTTT. Its protein product is CASSQDLNSLWEKLFF.

This rearrangement joins TRBV2 to TRBJ1-4, with 7 bases lining up with TRBD1. The length of the CDR3 is 13 residues. The V gene end was trimmed by 10 bases and the J gene end by 3 bases; junction bases not matched to a gene: 5. Germline V CDR1 and CDR2: SNHLY, FYNNEI. The CDR3 region is CANRQGPNEKLFF. CDR3 DNA: TGTGCCAACAGACAGGGACCTAATGAAAAACTGTTTTTT.

The rearrangement links TRBV4-3 to TRBJ2-7, with 10 bases identical to TRBD1. The CDR3 has 16 residues. V was clipped by 2 bases and J by 3 bases; unmatched bases: 7. From germline, CDR1 is LGHNA and CDR2 YSLEER. This CDR3 is CASSQFPGQGIYEQYF. The CDR3 nucleotides read TGCGCCAGCAGCCAATTTCCGGGACAGGGGATCTACGAGCAGTACTTC.

The chain is built from TRBV19 and TRBJ1-2; 8 nucleotides agree with TRBD1. CDR1 is LNHDA and CDR2 is SQIVND in the germline V gene (reference sequence). The CDR3 spans 15 residues. The ends lost 4 bases at V and 4 bases at J; junction bases unmatched: 8. The CDR3 region is CASSTNGQGTYGYTF. DNA for the CDR3: TGTGCCAGTAGTACCAACGGACAGGGAACCTATGGCTACACCTTC.

The V gene is TRBV28, the J gene TRBJ2-2; 7 bases fit TRBD1. The CDR3 length is 14 residues. From germline, CDR1 is MDHEN and CDR2 SYDVKM. After removal of 6 bases from V and 6 bases from J, the junction contained 7 bases not matched to a gene. In DNA, the CDR3 is TGTGCCAGCAGCAAACAGGGGTTTTCCGGGGAGCTGTTTTTT. Its translation is CASSKQGFSGELFF.

The chain carries TRBV19 and TRBJ2-1, with a possible D match to TRBD1 (6 bases). CDR3 size: 14 residues. Germline lookup yields CDR1 LNHDA and CDR2 SQIVND (reference sequence). V gave up 3 bases and J gave up 3 bases, with 9 bases separating them. CDR3 sequence: CASSIWGRYNEQFF. CDR3 DNA sequence: TGTGCCAGTAGTATCTGGGGGCGCTACAATGAGCAGTTCTTC.

The chain recombines TRBV7-2 with TRBJ2-7, with D unclear. Per the germline V gene, CDR1 is SGHTA and CDR2 is FQGNSA. The CDR3 sequence is 14 residues long. Trimming stripped 4 bases from V and 0 bases from J, with 10 bases between. The CDR3 sequence: CASSWSQGSYEQYF. CDR3 DNA: TGTGCCAGCAGCTGGAGTCAAGGCTCCTACGAGCAGTACTTC. The whole variable domain, remainder taken from reference TRBV7-2 and TRBJ2-7, is GAGVSQSPSNKVTEKGKDVELRCDPISGHTALYWYRQSLGQGLEFLIYFQGNSAPDKSGLPSDRFSAERTGGSVSTLTIQRTQQEDSAVYLCASSWSQGSYEQYFGPGTRLTVT.

The CDR3 loop is CAWSAPGQGTYEQYF. The CDR3 bases are TGTGCCTGGAGCGCACCGGGACAGGGGACCTACGAGCAGTACTTC. The rearrangement uses TRBV30 and TRBJ2-7, with 10 bases identical to TRBD1. The CDR3 sequence is 15 residues long. With V trimmed by 3 bases and J by 2 bases, 7 bases remained unmatched. In germline, CDR1 is GTSNPN, CDR2 SVGIG (reference sequence).

V and J are TRBV5-4 and TRBJ2-1; 10 bases fit TRBD2. Germline V CDR1 and CDR2: SGHNT, YYREEE (reference sequence). This CDR3 contains 15 residues. V gave up 10 bases and J gave up 0 bases; unmatched junction bases: 7. CDR3 region: CAGKLAGSSYNEQFF. The CDR3, as DNA: TGTGCCGGCAAACTAGCGGGAAGCTCCTACAATGAGCAGTTCTTC.

The V call is TRBV7-9, the J call TRBJ2-1; TRBD2 agrees at 10 bases. Per the germline V gene, CDR1 is SEHNR and CDR2 is FQNEAQ (reference sequence). The CDR3 has 16 residues. The V segment lost 5 bases and the J segment 5 bases; nucleotides outside the gene matches: 9. CDR3 sequence reads: CASSTWTSGRHNEQFF. The CDR3 DNA is TGTGCCAGCAGCACCTGGACTAGCGGCCGACACAATGAGCAGTTCTTC.

The rearrangement joins TRBV28 to TRBJ1-5; TRBD1 is a possible D gene (6 bases). The CDR3 spans 15 residues. The V gene lost 2 bases and the J gene lost 4 bases, with 12 bases spanning the gap. Germline V gene lookup returns CDR1 MDHEN and CDR2 SYDVKM. CDR3 amino acids: CASSLVVGGNQPQHF. The CDR3, as DNA: TGTGCCAGCAGTTTAGTCGTAGGGGGTAATCAGCCCCAGCATTTT.

This chain uses TRBV27 with TRBJ2-5; possible D gene TRBD1, 5 bases. This CDR3 contains 14 residues. Trimming removed 6 bases from V and 2 bases from J, with 13 bases in between. Germline CDR1 and CDR2: MNHEY and SMNVEV (reference sequence). The CDR3 DNA follows: TGTGCCAGCAGGGCTACAGGCACACAAGAGACCCAGTACTTC. Its protein is CASRATGTQETQYF.

V is TRBV5-4 and J is TRBJ2-5; possibly TRBD2 for D (6 bases). Gene TRBJ2-7 matches the end of the DNA better, so the J call may be wrong. The CDR3 extends over 15 amino acids. Germline CDR1 SGHNT, CDR2 YYREEE (reference sequence). The CDR3 DNA is TGTGCCAGCAGCTTGCTCCAGCGGGCTTCCTACGAGCAGTACTTC. Translated, it gives CASSLLQRASYEQYF.

The chain uses TRBV5-3 and TRBJ2-7, with a possible D match to TRBD2 (6 bases). TRBV5-3 is labeled an ORF, and its function is uncertain. V dropped 4 bases and J dropped 2 bases, with 19 bases sitting between them. This CDR3 spans 16 amino acids. Written as DNA, the CDR3 is TGTGCCAGAAGCACCCCGGGACTGCCTATACCCTACGAGCAGTACTTC. It is translated as CARSTPGLPIPYEQYF.

V usage is TRBV5-5 and J usage is TRBJ2-7; D remains unclear. V lost 2 bases and J 6 bases, leaving 12 bases between the germline ends. There are 13 residues in the CDR3. Germline V gives CDR1 SGHKS, CDR2 YYEKEE (reference sequence). The CDR3 coding sequence is TGTGCCAGCAGCTTTGACTGGCTCACCGAGCAGTACTTC. Its translation: CASSFDWLTEQYF.

The chain uses TRBV27 and TRBJ2-1; 12 nucleotides align to TRBD2. The germline gives CDR1 MNHEY, CDR2 SMNVEV (reference sequence). CDR3 length: 13 residues. V lost 7 bases to trimming and J lost 10 bases; unmatched junction nucleotides: 5. The CDR3 coding sequence is TGTGCCAGCAAGCGGCTAGCGGGAGGGGAGCAGTTCTTC. It yields the protein CASKRLAGGEQFF.

On this clone: Germline and junction disagree at one end, which may indicate a read error. The chain carries TRBV28 and TRBJ2-7; tentatively, D is TRBD2 (7 bases). Germline V lookup: CDR1 MDHEN, CDR2 SYDVKM. This CDR3 spans 13 amino acids. The CDR3 spells CACRGGGRDEQYF. The CDR3, as DNA: TGTGCCTGCAGAGGGGGGGGTCGCGACGAGCAGTACTTC.

The chain employs TRBV7-2 and TRBJ2-7, with 7 bases that match TRBD1. CDR3 size: 15 residues. The V gene end was trimmed by 5 bases and the J gene end by 1 base; junction bases not matched to a gene: 8. Germline assignment: CDR1 SGHTA and CDR2 FQGNSA. CDR3 in DNA: TGTGCCAGCAGCCCCCAGGGGACAGCTTCCTACGAGCAGTACTTC. It translates to CASSPQGTASYEQYF.

The chain is built from TRBV5-4 and TRBJ2-5, with 7 bases that match TRBD1. The germline CDR1 and CDR2 sequences are SGHNT and YYREEE (reference sequence). J lost 3 bases, V lost 4 bases, and 12 bases had no gene match. The CDR3 spans 16 residues. CDR3 nucleotide sequence: TGTGCCAGCAGCCGAGAACCGGGACAGAGAAAAGAGACCCAGTACTTC. Residues: CASSREPGQRKETQYF.

This chain links TRBV19 with TRBJ1-4; possibly TRBD1 for D (6 bases). The germline V gene has CDR1 LNHDA and CDR2 SQIVND (reference sequence). V lost 3 bases to trimming and J lost 8 bases, with 7 bases between them. This CDR3 spans 12 amino acids. CDR3 protein: CASSITGEKLFF. The CDR3 nucleotides read TGTGCCAGTAGTATCACAGGGGAAAAACTGTTTTTT.

The chain employs TRBV7-3 and TRBJ2-3; tentative D call: TRBD1 (9 bases). The V end lost 1 base, the J end lost 5 bases, and 37 bases lay between the germline ends. Germline-derived CDR1 and CDR2 are SGHTA and FQGTGA. The CDR3 consists of 23 residues. The CDR3 DNA follows: TGTGCCAGCAGCTTAAGGAATCGCGGGACAGGGTCGAGCGGGGGTGCAAAAGGAGATACGCAGTATTTT. Translating gives CASSLRNRGTGSSGGAKGDTQYF.

The chain joins TRBV13 to TRBJ2-3; perhaps TRBD2 as D (6 bases). The V end was cut by 4 bases, the J end by 3 bases, with 14 bases between. Germline CDR1 and CDR2: PRHDT and FYEKMQ (reference sequence). The CDR3 length is 15 residues. The CDR3 reads CASSWRRLATDTQYF. The DNA of the CDR3 is TGTGCCAGCAGCTGGAGACGGCTAGCGACAGATACGCAGTATTTT.

The chain has TRBV9 and TRBJ2-7, with TRBD1 matching over 7 bases. Germline lookup yields CDR1 SGDLS and CDR2 YYNGEE. The CDR3 is made up of 14 amino acids. V lost 4 bases to trimming and J lost 2 bases; unmatched junction nucleotides: 6. In nucleotides, the CDR3 is TGTGCCAGCAGCTACGACAGGGCCCCCTACGAGCAGTACTTC. This gives the protein CASSYDRAPYEQYF.

V is TRBV19 and J is TRBJ2-7; a weak D match, TRBD1 (6 bases). From germline, CDR1 is LNHDA and CDR2 SQIVND (reference sequence). Trimming pared 8 bases from V and 5 bases from J, leaving 13 bases between. The length of the CDR3 is 12 residues. CDR3 DNA: TGTGCCAGTGCGCAGGGGAAGAACGAGCAGTACTTC. As protein: CASAQGKNEQYF. The variable domain in full, completed from reference TRBV19 and TRBJ2-7, reads DGGITQSPKYLFRKEGQNVTLSCEQNLNHDAMYWYRQDPGQGLRLIYYSQIVNDFQKGDIAEGYSVSREKKESFPLTVTSAQKNPTAFYLCASAQGKNEQYFGPGTRLTVT.

The chain employs TRBV21-1 and TRBJ2-6; whether TRBD2, the table's D call, matches the DNA was not checked. TRBV21-1 has pseudogene status. This CDR3 comprises 17 residues. The CDR3 bases are TGTGCCAGCACCCTCAGCGGGAAGCGTACAGGGGCCAACGTCCTGACTTTC. It is translated as CASTLSGKRTGANVLTF.

The gene calls are TRBV5-6 and TRBJ2-7; TRBD1 agrees at 11 bases. After removal of 2 bases from V and 4 bases from J, the junction contained 2 bases not matched to a gene. Germline V gives CDR1 SGHDT, CDR2 YYEEEE. This CDR3 spans 14 amino acids. The chain's CDR3 is CASSLGTGGYEQYF. In DNA form, the CDR3 reads TGTGCCAGCAGCTTAGGGACAGGGGGTTACGAGCAGTACTTC.